This T cell receptor (beta chain) was recorded in a study of T cells in Graves' hyperthyroidism and ophthalmopathy. The TCR beta CDR3 regions underwent amplification using RNA transcripts as the source. First-round RT-PCR targeting the TCR CDR3 was performed with the HTBI primer set. TCRdb redid the calling of the multiplex PCR reads with MiXCR, one entry per CDR3 protein. The sample lists about 420,000 distinct CDR3 sequences, roughly 14% occurring once. Study-level findings and limits: The model's output predicted ophthalmopathy at a median of roughly seven months prior to onset.

Uncontrolled infection, other autoimmune disease, pregnancy or lactation barred patients from enrollment. Clinical symptoms, serum thyroxine, TRAb, thyroid ultrasound and orbital computed tomography established diagnosis. On this clonotype itself: Its target is not known.

The sequence derives from a woman between 18 and 29 years old with Graves' hyperthyroidism. Sequencing was performed on blood.

CDR3 protein: CASSGTSGKYEQYF. CDR3 coding DNA: TGTGCCAGCAGTGGGACTAGCGGGAAATACGAGCAGTACTTC. The chain has TRBV12-3 or TRBV12-4 and TRBJ2-7, with 13 bases identical to TRBD2. The CDR3 spans 14 residues. The V segment lost 5 bases and the J segment 4 bases; nucleotides outside the gene matches: 2.